These T cell receptor beta chains were read from a single sample in a study of blood T cell repertoires in COVID-19. TCRdb keeps only in-frame clones here, not all; method: immunoSEQ multiplex PCR. The table shows about 140,000 clones, with around 90% occurring only once. Sample: peripheral blood. The receptor source for this set is a human donor in a cohort sampled during active COVID-19. CDR3s leave out the opening cysteine and the closing phenylalanine or tryptophan. A row's size may be missing; if present it is once, few, many or a size class.

abundance: once
v_gene: TRBV2
j_gene: TRBJ1-2
CDR3aa: ASSAGQTSGGYT

abundance: -
v_gene: TRBV7-9
j_gene: TRBJ1-3
CDR3aa: ASSSRGSGNTIY

abundance: -
v_gene: TRBV2
j_gene: TRBJ2-1
CDR3aa: ASTRGLARGVQNEQF

abundance: -
v_gene: TRBV5-1
j_gene: TRBJ2-1
CDR3aa: ASSGQGAGNEQF

abundance: once
v_gene: TRBV27
j_gene: TRBJ1-5
CDR3aa: ASADRGGNQPQH

abundance: -
v_gene: TRBV7-3
j_gene: TRBJ2-2
CDR3aa: ASSLFSGQDAGELF

abundance: -
v_gene: TRBV5-5
j_gene: TRBJ2-2
CDR3aa: ASSLEGVTGELF

abundance: -
v_gene: TRBV15
j_gene: TRBJ1-6
CDR3aa: ATSRDPEVNSPLH

abundance: -
v_gene: TRBV12-3/TRBV12-4
j_gene: TRBJ2-7
CDR3aa: ASKRQGVEEQY

abundance: -
v_gene: TRBV11-2
j_gene: TRBJ2-5
CDR3aa: ASSPGTSGGALETQY

abundance: -
v_gene: TRBV28
j_gene: TRBJ2-5
CDR3aa: ASSPQRQETQY

abundance: -
v_gene: TRBV7-9
j_gene: TRBJ2-5
CDR3aa: ASSFRTGQGQETQY

abundance: -
v_gene: TRBV27
j_gene: TRBJ1-6
CDR3aa: ASSPRLLDNSPLH

abundance: -
v_gene: TRBV28
j_gene: TRBJ1-2
CDR3aa: ASSSQGARNYGYT

abundance: -
v_gene: TRBV18
j_gene: TRBJ1-3
CDR3aa: ASSPPGYSGNTIY

abundance: -
v_gene: TRBV28
j_gene: TRBJ1-1
CDR3aa: ASSSDRGLKDTEAF

abundance: -
v_gene: TRBV6-1
j_gene: TRBJ2-1
CDR3aa: ASSEVGGPFNEQF

abundance: -
v_gene: TRBV29-1
j_gene: TRBJ2-1
CDR3aa: SAAGSYNEQF

abundance: -
v_gene: TRBV3-1/TRBV3-2
j_gene: TRBJ2-3
CDR3aa: ASSQGPRVTDTQY

abundance: -
v_gene: TRBV16
j_gene: TRBJ2-1
CDR3aa: ASSQPGGPFEQF

abundance: -
v_gene: TRBV6-6
j_gene: TRBJ2-1
CDR3aa: ASSYTDREGDNEQF

abundance: -
v_gene: TRBV9
j_gene: TRBJ1-4
CDR3aa: ASSVRQGPEKLF

abundance: few
v_gene: TRBV25-1
j_gene: TRBJ1-4
CDR3aa: ASSEYSEKLF

abundance: -
v_gene: TRBV28
j_gene: TRBJ2-7
CDR3aa: ASSLFQGARGDEQY

abundance: -
v_gene: TRBV25-1
j_gene: TRBJ2-1
CDR3aa: ASGPAGNNEQF

abundance: -
v_gene: TRBV10-2
j_gene: TRBJ2-5
CDR3aa: ASSLERGLGETQY

abundance: -
v_gene: TRBV11-2
j_gene: TRBJ2-1
CDR3aa: ASSFRAGSWDEQF

abundance: -
v_gene: TRBV10-3
j_gene: TRBJ2-7
CDR3aa: AISEGGNDEQY

abundance: -
v_gene: TRBV18
j_gene: TRBJ1-1
CDR3aa: ASSPGRGTEAF

abundance: -
v_gene: TRBV29-1
j_gene: TRBJ1-3
CDR3aa: SVRSARNTIY

abundance: once
v_gene: TRBV28
j_gene: TRBJ2-5
CDR3aa: ASRAETQY

abundance: -
v_gene: TRBV28
j_gene: TRBJ2-5
CDR3aa: ASFSTSGRIVGGETQY

abundance: -
v_gene: TRBV30
j_gene: TRBJ2-7
CDR3aa: AWSQTSGRDLSYEQY

abundance: few
v_gene: TRBV28
j_gene: TRBJ2-7
CDR3aa: ASSFPGTSGKYEQY

abundance: -
v_gene: TRBV27
j_gene: TRBJ1-6
CDR3aa: ASSRTGLNSPLH

abundance: once
v_gene: TRBV30
j_gene: TRBJ2-2
CDR3aa: AWSVREAGELF

abundance: -
v_gene: TRBV15
j_gene: TRBJ2-1
CDR3aa: ATSRVPSGRLNEQF

abundance: -
v_gene: TRBV5-4
j_gene: TRBJ1-2
CDR3aa: ASSSLGGNYGYT

abundance: -
v_gene: TRBV20-1
j_gene: TRBJ1-1
CDR3aa: SASLMAPEAF

abundance: -
v_gene: TRBV21-1
j_gene: TRBJ2-7
CDR3aa: ASSGDRYHEQY

abundance: -
v_gene: TRBV15
j_gene: TRBJ2-1
CDR3aa: ATSPTLANEQF

abundance: -
v_gene: TRBV18
j_gene: TRBJ2-7
CDR3aa: ASSPEAEISYEQY

abundance: -
v_gene: TRBV28
j_gene: TRBJ1-5
CDR3aa: ASRRTGEGSNQPQH

abundance: -
v_gene: TRBV28
j_gene: TRBJ2-5
CDR3aa: ASSWEGETQY